This entry lists 28 T cell receptor beta chains sequenced from one sample in a study of T-cell reconstitution after alpha-beta-depleted transplantation in children. It was with unique molecular identifiers that the TCRbeta library was prepared. TCRdb fed the PCR reads into MiXCR, producing one record per CDR3 protein. The sample contains fewer than 700,000 distinct CDR3 sequences, 20% to 25% of which appear only once. The sample was PBMCs, mostly from graft donor cells, taken 360 days after TCRalphabeta/CD19-depleted stem cell transplant. The origin of the receptors is a boy younger than two who had a stem cell transplant for acute myeloid leukemia, so the T cells may come from the graft donor.

The J gene is TRBJ2-2, the V gene TRBV28; D gene unclear. CDR1 is MDHEN, CDR2 SYDVKM, per germline. CDR3 length: 14 amino acids. The germline V and J ends were trimmed by 5 bases and 0 bases, with 7 bases remaining between them. The CDR3 spells CASSPHANTGELFF. CDR3 nucleotides: TGTGCCAGCAGTCCCCACGCGAACACCGGGGAGCTGTTTTTT.

V is TRBV18 and J is TRBJ2-3, with D unclear. The ends were cut back, 2 bases at V and 6 bases at J, with 9 bases in the middle. The CDR3 has 13 amino acids. CDR1 and CDR2 from the germline V gene are KGHSH and LQKENI. This CDR3 reads CASSPGIADTQYF. The CDR3 DNA sequence: TGTGCCAGCTCACCAGGGATTGCGGATACGCAGTATTTT.

V usage is TRBV7-2 and J usage is TRBJ1-5; D remains ambiguous. Germline lookup yields CDR1 SGHTA and CDR2 FQGNSA. Deletions cut 3 bases from V and 7 bases from J, with 13 bases between. CDR3 length: 14 residues. The CDR3 sequence: CASSLLGYDQPQHF. The CDR3 DNA follows: TGTGCCAGCAGCTTGCTGGGGTACGACCAGCCCCAGCATTTT.

This chain joins TRBV15 and TRBJ2-1; D might be TRBD1 or TRBD2, each matching 5 bases. Trimming shortened V by 6 bases and J by 4 bases, and 10 bases separated the two germline ends. Germline assignment: CDR1 LNHNV and CDR2 YYDKDF (reference sequence). This CDR3 region has 13 residues. CDR3 sequence (DNA): TGTGCCACCAGATATGGGGGATACAATGAGCAGTTCTTC. Translated: CATRYGGYNEQFF.

The chain is built from TRBV7-2 and TRBJ1-1; D not resolved. This CDR3 has 14 amino acids. With 3 bases removed from V and 1 base from J, the gap between germline ends came to 9 bases. Germline V lookup: CDR1 SGHTA, CDR2 FQGNSA. The CDR3 reads CASSFPTANTEAFF. In nucleotides, the CDR3 is TGTGCCAGCAGCTTTCCGACCGCGAACACTGAAGCTTTCTTT.

This clonotype was seen many times. The rearrangement joins TRBV28 to TRBJ1-1, with D perhaps TRBD1 (5 bases). The V gene's germline CDR1 is MDHEN and CDR2 SYDVKM. This CDR3 has 13 amino acids. With 6 bases removed from V and 4 bases from J, the gap between germline ends came to 12 bases. The CDR3 nucleotides are TGTGCCAGCAGGTCCTGGGGGGGCACTGAAGCTTTCTTT. This gives the protein CASRSWGGTEAFF.

In its sample, this clonotype was seen many times. The chain carries TRBV20-1 and TRBJ2-2; 11 positions agree with TRBD2. This CDR3 has 15 amino acids. Trimming cost V 1 base and J 4 bases; bases outside gene matches: 2. Germline loops: CDR1 DFQATT, CDR2 SNEGSKA (reference sequence). CDR3 sequence: CSARGLAGRTGELFF. Written as DNA, the CDR3 is TGCAGTGCTAGAGGACTAGCGGGGCGCACCGGGGAGCTGTTTTTT.

This clonotype was recorded many times. The V call is TRBV7-2, the J call TRBJ2-5; a possible D gene is TRBD1 (5 bases). The CDR3 is 16 residues long. The germline V gene has CDR1 SGHTA and CDR2 FQGNSA. Trimming shortened V by 5 bases and J by 4 bases, and 20 bases separated the two germline ends. This CDR3 is CASSRPGGASGETQYF. In DNA form, the CDR3 reads TGTGCCAGCAGCCGTCCAGGTGGGGCTAGTGGAGAGACCCAGTACTTC.

This clonotype was seen ten or more times. The junction departs from the called germline gene at one end, perhaps through a read error. The gene calls are TRBV3-1 and TRBJ2-3; D is ambiguous. CDR1 LGHDT and CDR2 YNNKEL come from the germline V gene (reference sequence). This CDR3 has 12 residues. CDR3 loop: CASSQEWAELHF. The CDR3 DNA is TGTGCCAGCAGCCAAGAATGGGCCGAGCTTCATTTT.

This clonotype was picked up a small number of times. The CDR3: CASRGQDNTEAFF. CDR3 bases: TGTGCCAGCAGGGGACAGGATAACACTGAAGCTTTCTTT. The chain joins TRBV12-3 or TRBV12-4 to TRBJ1-1, with TRBD1 matching 8 bases. The CDR3 contains 13 residues. Germline trimming cut 6 bases from V and 2 bases from J; bases unmatched to any gene: 2.

This clonotype was observed a handful of times. Here the CDR3 reads CASSSTGVRVGYTF. Here the CDR3 DNA reads TGTGCCAGCAGTTCCACAGGGGTACGAGTTGGCTACACCTTC. The chain links TRBV27 to TRBJ1-2; TRBD1 aligns across 7 bases. The CDR3 totals 14 residues. CDR1 and CDR2 from the germline V gene are MNHEY and SMNVEV (reference sequence). V was clipped by 4 bases and J by 7 bases; unmatched bases: 9.

The J gene is TRBJ1-6, the V gene TRBV7-2; TRBD1 is a possible D gene (5 bases). V lost 3 bases to trimming and J lost 0 bases, with 9 bases between them. The CDR3 sequence is 16 residues long. Germline V gives CDR1 SGHTA, CDR2 FQGNSA. The CDR3 DNA is TGTGCCAGCAGCTTGAGACAGCTCTCCTATAATTCACCCCTCCACTTT. Translated, it gives CASSLRQLSYNSPLHF. Using reference TRBV7-2 and TRBJ1-6 for the parts outside the CDR3, the full variable domain is GAGVSQSPSNKVTEKGKDVELRCDPISGHTALYWYRQSLGQGLEFLIYFQGNSAPDKSGLPSDRFSAERTGGSVSTLTIQRTQQEDSAVYLCASSLRQLSYNSPLHFGNGTRLTVT.

The chain recombines TRBV28 with TRBJ1-5; D remains unclear. CDR3 length: 15 residues. Germline loops: CDR1 MDHEN, CDR2 SYDVKM. V was cut by 3 bases and J by 5 bases, with 14 bases left in between. CDR3 protein: CASSFLSPEDQPQHF. CDR3 DNA: TGTGCCAGCAGTTTTCTGTCCCCAGAGGATCAGCCCCAGCATTTT.

The sample holds a few counts of this clonotype. The chain employs TRBV29-1 and TRBJ2-2; D gene ambiguous. Trimming left V 2 bases short and J 1 base short, with 5 bases between. CDR3 length: 13 residues. Germline V lookup: CDR1 SQVTM, CDR2 ANQGSEA. This CDR3 reads CSVESGNTGELFF. The CDR3 DNA reads as TGCAGCGTTGAATCCGGGAACACCGGGGAGCTGTTTTTT.

This clonotype was detected only a few times. The CDR3 region is CASSLTRTEYNEQFF. The CDR3 nucleotides read TGTGCCAGCAGCCTTACCAGGACGGAATACAATGAGCAGTTCTTC. The genes are TRBV14 and TRBJ2-1; no clear D. The germline gives CDR1 SGHDN, CDR2 FVKESK. The CDR3 spans 15 residues. The V and J ends lost 4 bases and 4 bases respectively, with 14 bases between them.

This clonotype showed up many times. This chain links TRBV29-1 with TRBJ2-1; TRBD2 agrees at 8 bases. Germline V gene data show CDR1 as SQVTM and CDR2 as ANQGSEA. This CDR3 is 14 amino acids long. The junction had 12 bases not matched to a gene; V was cut back by 5 bases and J by 9 bases. The CDR3: CSVRAGLVRFEQFF. The CDR3 DNA follows: TGCAGCGTTCGCGCGGGACTAGTAAGATTTGAGCAGTTCTTC.

This clonotype has just a few counts. The chain uses TRBV29-1 and TRBJ1-4; no clear D gene. The V end lost 4 bases, the J end lost 4 bases, and 10 bases lay between the germline ends. The CDR3 has 13 residues. The germline V gene encodes CDR1 SQVTM and CDR2 ANQGSEA. The CDR3 spells CSVGGLFNEKLFF. The CDR3, as DNA: TGCAGCGTTGGTGGTCTTTTTAATGAAAAACTGTTTTTT.

V is TRBV7-6 and J is TRBJ2-3, with D perhaps given as TRBD1 or TRBD2 (5 bases each). The CDR3 length is 13 residues. Germline CDR1 reads SGHVS; CDR2 reads FNYEAQ. The V gene lost 5 bases and the J gene lost 7 bases, with 13 bases spanning the gap. The CDR3 DNA is TGTGCCAGCAGCGGATACCAGGGACATACGCAGTATTTT. Translation gives CASSGYQGHTQYF.

This clonotype was observed at least ten times. The chain is built from TRBV12-3 or TRBV12-4 and TRBJ2-1; D possibly corresponds to TRBD1 (5 bases). This CDR3 region has 13 residues. Trimming took off 4 bases at V and 9 bases at J, with 13 bases between the two ends. The CDR3 DNA follows: TGTGCCAGCAGTTCTCAGGGATTCGGTGAGCAGTTCTTC. Translated, it gives CASSSQGFGEQFF.

This clonotype was counted at least ten times. The gene calls are TRBV6-5 and TRBJ2-3, with D perhaps given as TRBD1 or TRBD2 (5 bases each). The CDR3 has 13 residues. Deletions cut 4 bases from V and 0 bases from J, with 5 bases between. Germline V gene sequence: CDR1 MNHEY, CDR2 SVGAGI. The CDR3 protein is CASSWDSTDTQYF. The DNA of the CDR3 is TGTGCCAGCAGTTGGGACAGCACAGATACGCAGTATTTT.

The V gene is TRBV20-1, the J gene TRBJ2-3; no clear D gene. The CDR3 is 14 residues long. CDR1 is DFQATT, CDR2 SNEGSKA, per germline (reference sequence). Trimming pared 1 base from V and 0 bases from J, leaving 8 bases between. Written as DNA, the CDR3 is TGCAGTGCTAGAGCGACGACTAGCACAGATACGCAGTATTTT. The encoded protein is CSARATTSTDTQYF.

This clonotype was recorded many times. The chain couples TRBV12-3 or TRBV12-4 to TRBJ1-5; TRBD1 matches at 9 bases. This CDR3 has 15 amino acids. Losses at the gene ends were 5 bases for V and 0 bases for J; bases not matched to a gene: 2. The DNA for the CDR3 is TGTGCCAGCAGTAGGACAGGGGCTAGCAATCAGCCCCAGCATTTT. Protein: CASSRTGASNQPQHF.

This clonotype occurred a few times. V and J are TRBV6-5 and TRBJ2-7, with 11 bases matching TRBD2. V was clipped by 0 bases and J by 4 bases; unmatched bases: 5. Per the germline V gene, CDR1 is MNHEY and CDR2 is SVGAGI. CDR3 length: 16 residues. In DNA, the CDR3 is TGTGCCAGCAGTTACTCCCTAGCGGGGGGCAGGTACGAGCAGTACTTC. Translation gives CASSYSLAGGRYEQYF.

This clonotype was counted only a few times. The chain is built from TRBV12-3 or TRBV12-4 and TRBJ1-1; a possible D gene is TRBD1 (6 bases). Trimming took 5 bases from V and 3 from J, leaving 10 bases between them. CDR3 length: 13 amino acids. This CDR3 reads CASSPTGHTEAFF. CDR3 bases: TGTGCCAGCAGTCCAACAGGGCACACTGAAGCTTTCTTT.

Comment on this clonotype: Sequence at one end of the junction differs from germline and may be a read error. This sequence joins TRBV20-1 and TRBJ2-3; D uncertain. Germline CDR1 reads DFQATT; CDR2 reads SNEGSKA (reference sequence). This CDR3 is built from 17 residues. CDR3: CCARDLWAPTTTDTQYF. The CDR3 DNA follows: TGCTGTGCTAGAGATCTCTGGGCCCCTACAACCACAGATACGCAGTATTTT.

The CDR3 reads CASSLLAVSPYEQYF. The CDR3, as DNA: TGTGCCAGCAGTTTATTAGCAGTATCCCCCTACGAGCAGTACTTC. This sequence joins TRBV12-3 or TRBV12-4 and TRBJ2-7; no firm D call. V gave up 2 bases and J gave up 2 bases, with 13 bases separating them. This CDR3 region has 15 residues.

The chain joins TRBV28 to TRBJ1-5, with D tentatively TRBD1 (5 bases). CDR1 MDHEN and CDR2 SYDVKM come from the germline V gene. The CDR3 loop spans 14 amino acids. V was trimmed by 5 bases and J by 6 bases, leaving 14 bases between them. CDR3 loop: CASSNEWGSQPQHF. In nucleotides, the CDR3 is TGTGCCAGCAGTAATGAGTGGGGGAGTCAGCCCCAGCATTTT.

This clonotype showed up just once. This rearrangement joins TRBV4-2 to TRBJ2-3, with 9 bases matching TRBD2. CDR1 and CDR2 from the germline V gene are LGHNA and YNFKEQ. Unmatched junction bases numbered 20, after V lost 4 bases and J lost 0 bases. The CDR3 is made up of 21 amino acids. CDR3 residues: CASSPRPILAGDAPSTDTQYF. In nucleotides, the CDR3 is TGTGCCAGCAGCCCGAGGCCCATCTTAGCGGGGGATGCCCCTAGCACAGATACGCAGTATTTT.